The T cell receptor beta chain under discussion was sequenced for a study of PD-1 blockade in classical Hodgkin lymphoma. Points on this clone: Its cognate antigen is unknown.

Following autologous stem cell transplantation, relapse occurred in every patient, and exposure to brentuximab vedotin varied. CDR3 length: 20 residues. V dropped 5 bases and J dropped 5 bases, with 33 bases sitting between them. CDR1 and CDR2 (germline): LNHDA, SQIVND (reference sequence). Findings and limits, study-wide: The CD4+ diversity rise by C4D1 was clearest in complete responders. Complete responders' baseline diversity resembled that of newly diagnosed patients. The study reported lower baseline TCR diversity in newly diagnosed patients than in healthy donors.

Generated by immunoSEQ multiplex PCR, the TCRdb table keeps only in-frame clones and is missing some. The sample consists of about 17,000 clones, around 72% of them appearing once. V usage is TRBV19 and J usage is TRBJ2-5, with a weak D call TRBD2 (6 bases). Sequenced material: peripheral blood mononuclear cells (PBMCs), taken at baseline. The sequence derives from a human donor with classical Hodgkin lymphoma. The CDR3 nucleotides read TGTGCCAGTAGTCTAACCGGGAGCCTCCAACGGGGAGAGGCGGGCGAGACCCAGTACTTC. It specifies CASSLTGSLQRGEAGETQYF.